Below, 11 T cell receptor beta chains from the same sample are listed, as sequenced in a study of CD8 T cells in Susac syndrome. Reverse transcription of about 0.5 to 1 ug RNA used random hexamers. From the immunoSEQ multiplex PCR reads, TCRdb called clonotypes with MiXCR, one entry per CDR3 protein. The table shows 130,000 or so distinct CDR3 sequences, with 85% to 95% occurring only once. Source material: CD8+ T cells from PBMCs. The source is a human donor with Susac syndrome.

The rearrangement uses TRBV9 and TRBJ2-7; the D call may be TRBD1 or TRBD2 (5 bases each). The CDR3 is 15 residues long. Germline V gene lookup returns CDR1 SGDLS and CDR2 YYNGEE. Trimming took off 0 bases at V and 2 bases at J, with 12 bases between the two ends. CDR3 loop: CASSVGAGATYEQYF. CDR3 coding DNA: TGTGCCAGCAGCGTAGGGGCCGGGGCGACCTACGAGCAGTACTTC.

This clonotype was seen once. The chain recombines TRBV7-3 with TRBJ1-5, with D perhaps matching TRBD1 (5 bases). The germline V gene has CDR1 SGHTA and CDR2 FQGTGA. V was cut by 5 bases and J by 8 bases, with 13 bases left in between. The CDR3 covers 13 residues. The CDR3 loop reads CASSPGGGEPQHF. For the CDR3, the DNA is TGTGCCAGCAGCCCCGGCGGGGGAGAGCCCCAGCATTTT.

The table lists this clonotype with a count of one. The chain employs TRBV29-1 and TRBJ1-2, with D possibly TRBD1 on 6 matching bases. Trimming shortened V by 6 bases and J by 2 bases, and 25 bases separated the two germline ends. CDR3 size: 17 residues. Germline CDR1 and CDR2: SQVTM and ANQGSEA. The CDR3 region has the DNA TGCAGCGTGCGTTCCCCGGGACATGACTTCCCCAACTATGGCTACACCTTC. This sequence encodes CSVRSPGHDFPNYGYTF.

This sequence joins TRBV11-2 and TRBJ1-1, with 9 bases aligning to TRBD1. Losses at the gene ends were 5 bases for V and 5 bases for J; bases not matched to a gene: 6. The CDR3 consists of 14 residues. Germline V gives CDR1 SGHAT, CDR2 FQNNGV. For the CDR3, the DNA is TGTGCCAGCAGCCAAGGACAGGGGACTACTGAAGCTTTCTTT. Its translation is CASSQGQGTTEAFF.

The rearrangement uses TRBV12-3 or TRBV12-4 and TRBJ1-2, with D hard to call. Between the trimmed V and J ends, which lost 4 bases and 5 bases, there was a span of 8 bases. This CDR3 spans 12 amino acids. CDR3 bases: TGTGCCAGCAGTTCCGGAGGGTATGGCTACACCTTC. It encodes CASSSGGYGYTF.

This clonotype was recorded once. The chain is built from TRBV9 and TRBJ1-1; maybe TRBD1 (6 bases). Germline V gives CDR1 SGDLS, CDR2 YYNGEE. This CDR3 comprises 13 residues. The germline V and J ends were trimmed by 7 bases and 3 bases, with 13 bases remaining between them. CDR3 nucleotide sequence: TGTGCCAGCTCCCAAAGGGGGGACACTGAAGCTTTCTTT. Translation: CASSQRGDTEAFF.

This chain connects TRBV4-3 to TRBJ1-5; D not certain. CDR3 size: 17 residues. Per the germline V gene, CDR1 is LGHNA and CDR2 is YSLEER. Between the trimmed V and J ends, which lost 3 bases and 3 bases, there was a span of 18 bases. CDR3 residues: CASSQRTVQGNNQPQHF. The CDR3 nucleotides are TGCGCCAGCAGCCAGCGGACTGTCCAAGGAAACAATCAGCCCCAGCATTTT.

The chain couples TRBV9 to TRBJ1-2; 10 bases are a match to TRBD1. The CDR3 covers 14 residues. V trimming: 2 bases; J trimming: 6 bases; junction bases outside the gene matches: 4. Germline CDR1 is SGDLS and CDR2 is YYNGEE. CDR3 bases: TGTGCCAGCAGCGTCGGGACAGGGGTCGATGGCTACACCTTC. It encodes CASSVGTGVDGYTF.

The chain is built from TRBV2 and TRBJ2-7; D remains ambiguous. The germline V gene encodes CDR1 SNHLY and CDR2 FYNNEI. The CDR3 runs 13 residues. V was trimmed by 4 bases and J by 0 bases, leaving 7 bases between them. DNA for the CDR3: TGTGCCAGCAGTGCTTCGAGCTCCTACGAGCAGTACTTC. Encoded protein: CASSASSSYEQYF.

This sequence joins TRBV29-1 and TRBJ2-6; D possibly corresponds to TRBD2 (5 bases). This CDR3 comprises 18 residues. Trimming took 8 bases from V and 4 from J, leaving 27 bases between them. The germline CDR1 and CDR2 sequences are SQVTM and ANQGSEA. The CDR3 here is CSSPIHGIRRSGANVLTF. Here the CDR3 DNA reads TGCAGCTCTCCCATCCACGGGATCCGGCGGTCCGGGGCCAACGTCCTGACTTTC.

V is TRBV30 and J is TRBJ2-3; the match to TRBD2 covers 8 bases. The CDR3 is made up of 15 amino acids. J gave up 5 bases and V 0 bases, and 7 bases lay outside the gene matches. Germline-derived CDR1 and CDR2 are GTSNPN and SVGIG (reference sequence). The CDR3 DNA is TGTGCCTGGAGTGTATCGGGGGGGGCCGGAGATACGCAGTATTTT. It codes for CAWSVSGGAGDTQYF. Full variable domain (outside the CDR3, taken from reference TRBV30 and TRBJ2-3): SQTIHQWPATLVQPVGSPLSLECTVEGTSNPNLYWYRQAAGRGLQLLFYSVGIGQISSEVPQNLSASRPQDRQFILSSKKLLLSDSGFYLCAWSVSGGAGDTQYFGPGTRLTVL.